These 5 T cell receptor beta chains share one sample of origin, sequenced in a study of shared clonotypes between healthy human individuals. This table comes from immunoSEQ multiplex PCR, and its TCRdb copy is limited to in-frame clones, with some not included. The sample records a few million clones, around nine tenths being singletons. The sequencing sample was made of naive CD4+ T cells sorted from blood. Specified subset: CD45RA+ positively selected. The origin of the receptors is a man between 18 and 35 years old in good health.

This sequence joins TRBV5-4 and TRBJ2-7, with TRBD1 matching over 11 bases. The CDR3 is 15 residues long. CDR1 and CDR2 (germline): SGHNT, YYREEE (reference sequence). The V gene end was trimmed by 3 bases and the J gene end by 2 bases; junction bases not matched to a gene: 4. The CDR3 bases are TGTGCCAGCAGCTGGCGGGACAGGGGGACCTACGAGCAGTACTTC. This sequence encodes CASSWRDRGTYEQYF. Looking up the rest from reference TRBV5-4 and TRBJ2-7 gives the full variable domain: ETGVTQSPTHLIKTRGQQVTLRCSSQSGHNTVSWYQQALGQGPQFIFQYYREEENGRGNFPPRFSGLQFPNYSSELNVNALELDDSALYLCASSWRDRGTYEQYFGPGTRLTVT.

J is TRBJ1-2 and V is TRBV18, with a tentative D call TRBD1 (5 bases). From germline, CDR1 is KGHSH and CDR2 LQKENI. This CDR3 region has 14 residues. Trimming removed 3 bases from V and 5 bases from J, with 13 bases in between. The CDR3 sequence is CASSPGRNMYGYTF. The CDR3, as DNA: TGTGCCAGCTCACCGGGGCGGAATATGTATGGCTACACCTTC.

The CDR3 DNA reads TGTGCCAGCAGTTACTCGACTGGAAACACCATATATTTT. This translates into CASSYSTGNTIYF. This rearrangement joins TRBV6-5 to TRBJ1-3, with D unresolved. Germline V CDR1 and CDR2: MNHEY, SVGAGI. V was shortened by 0 bases and J by 2 bases, with 2 bases between the two germline ends. This CDR3 is built from 13 residues.

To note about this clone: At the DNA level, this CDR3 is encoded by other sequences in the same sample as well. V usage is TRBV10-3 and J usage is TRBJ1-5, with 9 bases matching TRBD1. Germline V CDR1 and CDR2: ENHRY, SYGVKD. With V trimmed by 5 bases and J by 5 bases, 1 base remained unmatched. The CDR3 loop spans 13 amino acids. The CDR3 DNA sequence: TGTGCCATCAGTCGGACAGGGGATCAGCCCCAGCATTTT. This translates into CAISRTGDQPQHF.

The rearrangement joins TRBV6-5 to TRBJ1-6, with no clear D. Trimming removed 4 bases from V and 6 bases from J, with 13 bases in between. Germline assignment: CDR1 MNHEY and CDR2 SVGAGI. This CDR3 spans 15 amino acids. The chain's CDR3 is CASSFTPMINSPLHF. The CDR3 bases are TGTGCCAGCAGTTTTACTCCTATGATTAATTCACCCCTCCACTTT.